This T cell receptor beta chain was identified in a study of regulatory T cells in long-lasting Graves disease. Study-wide points: Sharing of public clonotypes was greater in persistent patients (more than 2,500) than in new patients (around 930).

The CDR3 runs 13 residues. V shed 0 bases, J shed 6 bases, and the junction held 3 bases outside the gene matches. Germline loops: CDR1 SGHRS, CDR2 YFSETQ. For this clonotype: Its matching antigen is unknown.

HTBI primers from iRepertoire and Arm-PCR of CDR3 regions yielded the TCR beta libraries. TCRdb itself ran the multiplex PCR reads through MiXCR, one entry per CDR3 protein. The sample consists of 310,000 or so distinct CDR3 sequences, 15% to 20% of them appearing once. Documented time point: persistent/refractory GD, antithyroid drugs over 5 years with positive TRAb. PBMCs were the source of the RNA used for TCR sequencing. It was an endocrinology department in Xi'an, China, that provided the patients. The clonotype was recovered from a female donor with Graves disease. The sample consisted of peripheral blood mononuclear cells (PBMCs), taken when the disease was refractory, from a patient treated with antithyroid drugs. J is TRBJ2-7 and V is TRBV5-1; 7 bases align to TRBD1. CDR3 sequence (DNA): TGCGCCAGCAGCTTGGACAGGGGAGCCGAGCAGTACTTC. Protein product: CASSLDRGAEQYF.